A single sample gave rise to the 8 T cell receptor beta chains below, sequenced in a study of cytomegalovirus exposure and HLA in healthy donors. The PCR employed 60 Vbeta primers together with 13 Jbeta primers. Assay used: immunoSEQ multiplex PCR; TCRdb lists only in-frame clones, some missing. The sample includes around 160,000 clones, approximately 80% of them seen just once. The material sequenced was PBMCs. These receptors all stem from a man aged 45 to 65 in good health and CMV-seropositive.

This clone was counted a single time. The CDR3 protein is CASSFGGYSYGYTF. Here the CDR3 DNA reads TGTGCCAGCAGTTTTGGAGGGTACAGCTATGGCTACACCTTC. This sequence joins TRBV27 and TRBJ1-2; D gene ambiguous. Germline V lookup: CDR1 MNHEY, CDR2 SMNVEV (reference sequence). Trimming removed 3 bases at V and 4 bases at J, with 12 bases between. The CDR3 runs to 14 residues.

The chain uses TRBV29-1 and TRBJ1-1, with D unresolved. V lost 2 bases and J 5 bases, leaving 12 bases between the germline ends. The CDR3 has 13 amino acids. CDR1 SQVTM and CDR2 ANQGSEA come from the germline V gene. Here the CDR3 DNA reads TGCAGCGTTGAAAACGGAGGTAGAACTGAAGCTTTCTTT. Protein product: CSVENGGRTEAFF.

This chain joins TRBV19 and TRBJ1-2; a possible D gene is TRBD1 (6 bases). Germline CDR1 is LNHDA and CDR2 is SQIVND (reference sequence). The CDR3 is 12 residues long. The germline V and J ends were trimmed by 6 bases and 7 bases, with 12 bases remaining between them. This CDR3 reads CASRGGVGGYTF. In DNA form, the CDR3 reads TGTGCCAGTAGAGGGGGAGTCGGTGGCTACACCTTC.

The chain carries TRBV27 and TRBJ1-2, with TRBD1 matching over 9 bases. The germline V gene encodes CDR1 MNHEY and CDR2 SMNVEV (reference sequence). The CDR3 spans 14 residues. Trimming removed 2 bases from V and 2 bases from J; junction bases left unmatched: 0. DNA of the CDR3: TGTGCCAGCAGTTTAGGACAGGGGAACTATGGCTACACCTTC. This encodes CASSLGQGNYGYTF.

The rearrangement joins TRBV4-3 to TRBJ1-5; D uncertain. The germline gives CDR1 LGHNA, CDR2 YSLEER. The CDR3 covers 16 residues. V dropped 0 bases and J dropped 1 base, with 10 bases sitting between them. CDR3 DNA sequence: TGCGCCAGCAGCCAAGATACCGGGTCAAGCAATCAGCCCCAGCATTTT. Its translation is CASSQDTGSSNQPQHF.

The chain uses TRBV6-1 and TRBJ1-1; D is undetermined. The CDR3 runs 13 residues. Germline V gene lookup returns CDR1 MNHNS and CDR2 SASEGT. Trimming pared 0 bases from V and 3 bases from J, leaving 5 bases between. The CDR3 sequence is CASSEASDTEAFF. The CDR3 DNA is TGTGCCAGCAGTGAAGCCTCGGACACTGAAGCTTTCTTT.

This clone was seen more than once but under ten times. V is TRBV7-9 and J is TRBJ2-7, with D maybe TRBD1 (5 bases). Germline V CDR1 and CDR2: SEHNR, FQNEAQ (reference sequence). Trimming removed 5 bases at V and 1 base at J, with 12 bases between. CDR3 size: 14 residues. CDR3 protein: CASSPGHGSYEQYF. In DNA, the CDR3 is TGTGCCAGCAGCCCAGGACATGGTTCCTACGAGCAGTACTTC.

This clone was counted only a few times. The chain has TRBV11-1 and TRBJ1-1; D is unresolved. The V gene lost 5 bases and the J gene lost 1 base, with 11 bases spanning the gap. This CDR3 has 14 residues. CDR1 and CDR2 from the germline V gene are SGHAT and FQDESV (reference sequence). CDR3 region: CASSLVIENTEAFF. DNA of the CDR3: TGTGCCAGCAGCCTAGTCATAGAGAACACTGAAGCTTTCTTT.